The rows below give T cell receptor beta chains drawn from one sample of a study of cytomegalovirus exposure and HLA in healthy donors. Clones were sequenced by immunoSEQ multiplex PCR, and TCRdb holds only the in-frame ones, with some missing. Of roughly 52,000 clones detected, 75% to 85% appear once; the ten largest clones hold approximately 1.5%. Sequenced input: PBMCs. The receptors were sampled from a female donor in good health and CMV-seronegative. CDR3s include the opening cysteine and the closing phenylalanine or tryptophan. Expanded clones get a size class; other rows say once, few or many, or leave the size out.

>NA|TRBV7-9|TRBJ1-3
CASSLGPGSNPGNTIYF
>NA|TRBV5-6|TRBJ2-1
CASSLSFLAGVNEQFF
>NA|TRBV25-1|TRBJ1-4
CASSDRASNEKLFF
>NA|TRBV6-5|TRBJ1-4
CASSYRERDEKLFF
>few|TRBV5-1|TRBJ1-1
CASSLALQGGTEAFF
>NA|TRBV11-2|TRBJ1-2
CASSATQSLGYTF
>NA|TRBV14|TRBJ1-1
CASSRRTGTWMNTEAFF
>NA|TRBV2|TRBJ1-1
CASSGIEAFF
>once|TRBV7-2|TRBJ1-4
CASSLDLGGEKLFF
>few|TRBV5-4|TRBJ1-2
CASSRDRYYGYTF
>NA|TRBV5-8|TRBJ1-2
CASSYRGTGVVGHYGYTF
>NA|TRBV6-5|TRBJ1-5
CASSYSIARNQPQHF
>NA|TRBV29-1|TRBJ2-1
CSVDRLINEQFF
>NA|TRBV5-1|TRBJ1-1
CASSPLTGGNTEAFF
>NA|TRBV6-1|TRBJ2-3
CASSGQGSSTDTQYF
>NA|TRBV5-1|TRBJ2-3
CASSLATSGSTDTQYF
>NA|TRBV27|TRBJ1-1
CASSLTVNTEAFF
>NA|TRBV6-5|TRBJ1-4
CASSSRSATNEKLFF
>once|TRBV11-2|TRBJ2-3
CASSLGLATSTDTQYF
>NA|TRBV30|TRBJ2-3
CAWSKGTGGADTQYF
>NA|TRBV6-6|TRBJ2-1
CASRPTGTSGGDEQFF
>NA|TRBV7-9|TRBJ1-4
CASSSTEPTTNEKLFF